These 16 T cell receptor beta chains originate from one sample sequenced in a study of T cells after yellow fever vaccination. One entry per CDR3 protein results from TCRdb running MiXCR on the 5' RACE reads. The sample carries under 600,000 distinct CDR3 sequences, just over 20% recorded once. Sequencing was performed on PBMCs, taken approximately 20 days after the first yellow fever vaccination. The receptors here all came from a man between 18 and 35 years old who received the YFV17D yellow fever vaccine.

This clonotype was seen more than once but under ten times. The rearrangement joins TRBV2 to TRBJ2-3, with TRBD2 matching over 10 bases. Germline V CDR1 and CDR2: SNHLY, FYNNEI. The CDR3 covers 14 residues. Germline trimming cut 2 bases from V and 4 bases from J; bases unmatched to any gene: 0. CDR3: CASSELAGADTQYF. As DNA, the CDR3 is TGTGCCAGCAGTGAACTAGCGGGGGCAGATACGCAGTATTTT.

In this sample, this clonotype turned up a few times. J is TRBJ1-1 and V is TRBV23-1; D uncertain. TRBV23-1 is an ORF, with its function uncertain. V was trimmed by 9 bases and J by 4 bases, leaving 15 bases between them. There are 13 residues in the CDR3. The CDR3 DNA reads as TGCGCCAGAGCAGAGTCCGTGGGCACTGAAGCTTTCTTT. Translated, it gives CARAESVGTEAFF.

The J gene is TRBJ1-6, the V gene TRBV4-1, with D perhaps matching TRBD1 (6 bases). Trimming shortened V by 0 bases and J by 9 bases, and 9 bases separated the two germline ends. Germline V gene sequence: CDR1 MGHRA, CDR2 YSYEKL. The CDR3 totals 14 residues. CDR3 loop: CASSQEQGSSPLHF. The CDR3 DNA reads TGCGCCAGCAGCCAAGAACAGGGTAGTTCACCCCTCCACTTT.

This clonotype was counted only a few times. Here the CDR3 DNA reads TGCGCCAGCAGCCAATGGGCAGAACCCTCCTACGAGCAGTACTTC. Amino acid sequence: CASSQWAEPSYEQYF. This chain links TRBV4-1 with TRBJ2-7; D ambiguous. Germline CDR1 is MGHRA and CDR2 is YSYEKL. V dropped 2 bases and J dropped 0 bases, with 11 bases sitting between them. The CDR3 consists of 15 residues.

This clonotype was observed a handful of times. V gene TRBV7-6 combines with J gene TRBJ2-7, with 9 positions matching TRBD1. The germline gives CDR1 SGHVS, CDR2 FNYEAQ. V dropped 3 bases and J dropped 5; count of bases not matched to a gene: 8. CDR3 length equals 15 residues. The CDR3 here is CASSLTDRGFNEQYF. CDR3 nucleotide sequence: TGTGCCAGCAGCTTGACGGACAGGGGTTTTAACGAGCAGTACTTC.

DNA of the CDR3: TGTGCCACCAGCAGAGGGGGAGGCAGGGGCGACCATCAGCCCCAGCATTTT. Translated, it gives CATSRGGGRGDHQPQHF. The V and J genes are TRBV15 and TRBJ1-5; TRBD1 might be the D (6 bases). Germline values: CDR1 LNHNV, CDR2 YYDKDF (reference sequence). This CDR3 region has 17 residues. V lost 1 base, J lost 5 bases, and 18 bases lay in between.

This chain uses TRBV20-1 with TRBJ1-2; D not resolved. The CDR3 spans 16 residues. Trimming removed 3 bases at V and 6 bases at J, with 23 bases between. Germline V gives CDR1 DFQATT, CDR2 SNEGSKA (reference sequence). The DNA of the CDR3 is TGCAGTGCTAGCAAACACAACATGGCTACTGATGATGGCTACACCTTC. Protein: CSASKHNMATDDGYTF.

This clonotype has a handful of counts. The chain employs TRBV20-1 and TRBJ1-5; D is ambiguous. Trimming shortened V by 1 base and J by 1 base, and 5 bases separated the two germline ends. Germline assignment: CDR1 DFQATT and CDR2 SNEGSKA (reference sequence). The CDR3 consists of 13 residues. CDR3 sequence: CSARAGSNQPQHF. As DNA, the CDR3 is TGCAGTGCTAGAGCGGGAAGCAATCAGCCCCAGCATTTT.

The chain has TRBV20-1 and TRBJ2-3; D unresolved. V lost 3 bases and J lost 2, with 6 bases in between. CDR1 and CDR2 from the germline V gene are DFQATT and SNEGSKA (reference sequence). The CDR3 has 12 amino acids. The CDR3 here is CSASITTDTQYF. CDR3 nucleotides: TGCAGTGCTAGCATAACCACAGATACGCAGTATTTT.

The chain employs TRBV20-1 and TRBJ2-2, with 7 positions matching TRBD2. V lost 1 base to trimming and J lost 5 bases; unmatched junction nucleotides: 4. The germline gives CDR1 DFQATT, CDR2 SNEGSKA (reference sequence). This CDR3 contains 14 residues. Here the CDR3 reads CSARGPSGTGELFF. The CDR3 DNA sequence: TGCAGTGCTAGAGGTCCTAGCGGTACCGGGGAGCTGTTTTTT.

This clonotype was seen only a few times. V is TRBV5-1 and J is TRBJ2-5; D may be TRBD1 (6 bases). Trimming shortened V by 4 bases and J by 4 bases, and 20 bases separated the two germline ends. The CDR3 is 16 residues long. Per germline, CDR1 SGHRS and CDR2 YFSETQ. CDR3 sequence (DNA): TGCGCCAGCAGCCAGCTTCCTTTCTCAGGGGCAGAGACCCAGTACTTC. Its translation is CASSQLPFSGAETQYF.

In this sample, this clonotype turned up many times. The chain is built from TRBV6-5 and TRBJ1-1; D is uncertain. Germline V gene data show CDR1 as MNHEY and CDR2 as SVGAGI. The CDR3 length is 14 residues. Deletions cut 4 bases from V and 5 bases from J, with 14 bases between. The CDR3 nucleotides read TGTGCCAGCAGTTTAGGCCCGATTAGGACTGAAGCTTTCTTT. It encodes CASSLGPIRTEAFF.

The chain has TRBV20-1 and TRBJ2-7, with D possibly matching TRBD2 (5 bases). CDR3 length equals 12 residues. V gave up 1 base and J gave up 5 bases, with 9 bases separating them. Per germline, CDR1 DFQATT and CDR2 SNEGSKA (reference sequence). CDR3 sequence reads: CSARAAGDEQYF. DNA for the CDR3: TGCAGTGCTAGAGCCGCGGGCGACGAGCAGTACTTC.

A few counts support this clonotype. For the CDR3, the DNA is TGTGCCAGCAGCTTAGTGGGCACACACACAGATACGCAGTATTTT. This translates into CASSLVGTHTDTQYF. V and J are TRBV7-2 and TRBJ2-3; no clear D gene. Germline loops: CDR1 SGHTA, CDR2 FQGNSA. With 1 base removed from V and 2 bases from J, the gap between germline ends came to 10 bases. The CDR3 sequence is 15 residues long.

In DNA, the CDR3 is TGTGCCAGCGTCCAAACCCGGGCTAGCGGGGTAACCGGGGAGCTGTTTTTT. This codes for CASVQTRASGVTGELFF. The V call is TRBV6-1, the J call TRBJ2-2; 9 nucleotides align to TRBD2. This CDR3 is built from 17 residues. Germline lookup yields CDR1 MNHNS and CDR2 SASEGT. After removal of 8 bases from V and 5 bases from J, the junction contained 15 bases not matched to a gene.

V usage is TRBV29-1 and J usage is TRBJ1-1, with D possibly being TRBD1 (6 bases). Trimming shortened V by 6 bases and J by 4 bases, and 12 bases separated the two germline ends. From germline, CDR1 is SQVTM and CDR2 ANQGSEA. This CDR3 spans 12 amino acids. CDR3 bases: TGCAGCGTCAGCAGGGGACCCACTGAAGCTTTCTTT. It specifies CSVSRGPTEAFF.